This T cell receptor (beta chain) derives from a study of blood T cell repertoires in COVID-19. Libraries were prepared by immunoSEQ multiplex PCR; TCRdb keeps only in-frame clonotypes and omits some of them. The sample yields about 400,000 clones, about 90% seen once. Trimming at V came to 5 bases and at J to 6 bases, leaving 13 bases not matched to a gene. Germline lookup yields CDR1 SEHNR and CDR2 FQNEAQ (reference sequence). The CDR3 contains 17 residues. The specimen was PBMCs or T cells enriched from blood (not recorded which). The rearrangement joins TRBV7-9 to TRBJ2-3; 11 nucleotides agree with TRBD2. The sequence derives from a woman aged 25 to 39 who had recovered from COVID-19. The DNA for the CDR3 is TGTGCCAGCAGCCGCGGGACTAGCGGAAATAGGCGGGATACGCAGTATTTT. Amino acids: CASSRGTSGNRRDTQYF.